The T cell receptor beta chain under discussion was sequenced for a study of blood T cell repertoires in COVID-19. Study-wide background: In Cohort 3, a recovered donor had either two negative PCRs, clearance, or symptom resolution. There were acute and convalescent COVID-19 samples, and they came from the United States, Italy and Spain.

Assay: immunoSEQ multiplex PCR; the TCRdb copy retains only in-frame clones and omits some. The repertoire holds roughly 200,000 clones, roughly nine tenths seen once, with approximately 3% in the top ten. Germline V gives CDR1 SEHNR, CDR2 FQNEAQ (reference sequence). The CDR3 is 14 residues long. V lost 3 bases and J 7 bases, leaving 12 bases between the germline ends. This clone has only one observation. Each participant's cohort was designated according to participant-reported clinical history. V usage is TRBV7-9 and J usage is TRBJ1-4, with D possibly matching TRBD1 (5 bases). The TCR originated in a woman aged 45-59 years in a cohort exposed to, infected with or recovered from COVID-19 (not recorded which). The sequencing input was PBMCs or T cells enriched from blood (not recorded which). The CDR3 region has the DNA TGTGCCAGCAGCTTCAGGGAAAGGGGTGAAAAACTGTTTTTT. Translated, it gives CASSFRERGEKLFF.